The rows below give T cell receptor beta chains drawn from one sample of a study of cytomegalovirus exposure and HLA in healthy donors. Assay used: immunoSEQ multiplex PCR; TCRdb lists only in-frame clones, some missing. The table has 95,000 to 150,000 clones, roughly 80% seen once; the top ten hold 7.5% to 10%. The sample consisted of PBMCs. These TCRs come from a female donor in good health and CMV-seropositive. Both conserved end residues are part of each CDR3. D genes are given only for firm matches. The size of a clone is reported for some rows only, either as once, few or many, or as a class for expanded clones.

DNA	CDR3	J	size	D	V
TGCGCCAGCAGCCAGACAGGGAATCTCGATACGCAGTATTTT	CASSQTGNLDTQYF	TRBJ2-3	once	TRBD1	TRBV5-1
TGTGCCAGCAGCTTAAGGACAGGGACGAACACTGAAGCTTTCTTT	CASSLRTGTNTEAFF	TRBJ1-1	.	TRBD1	TRBV11-1
TGCGCCAGCAGCTGGGTCCTAGCGGGGGAAGGGGATACGCAGTATTTT	CASSWVLAGEGDTQYF	TRBJ2-3	.	TRBD2	TRBV5-1
TGTGCCAGCAGCGTGGGGGGGGGAGGATACACCGGGGAGCTGTTTTTT	CASSVGGGGYTGELFF	TRBJ2-2	.	TRBD2	TRBV9
TGCGCCAGCAGCCTCAACAGGCCTATGAACACTGAAGCTTTCTTT	CASSLNRPMNTEAFF	TRBJ1-1	few	.	TRBV5-1
TGTGCCAGCAGCATCCTTGAGGGCTACGAGCAGTACTTC	CASSILEGYEQYF	TRBJ2-7	.	.	TRBV6-4
TGTGCCAGCAGCTTAGTGGCTAGCGGGGTTTCAGATACGCAGTATTTT	CASSLVASGVSDTQYF	TRBJ2-3	.	TRBD2	TRBV7-2
TGTGCCAGCAGTCCGACCGGGACAGTTTTTTATAGCAATCAGCCCCAGCATTTT	CASSPTGTVFYSNQPQHF	TRBJ1-5	.	TRBD1	TRBV27
TGTGCCAGCAGGGAGACAGGGCAAGCGACCGGGGAGCTGTTTTTT	CASRETGQATGELFF	TRBJ2-2	few	TRBD1	TRBV2
TGTGCCAGCAGCTTAGGCGGAGACACCGGGGAGCTGTTTTTT	CASSLGGDTGELFF	TRBJ2-2	.	.	TRBV7-2
TGTGCCAGCAGCGCGACAGCTGGGGCAGGGGCCTACGAGCAGTACTTC	CASSATAGAGAYEQYF	TRBJ2-7	.	.	TRBV7-2
TGTGCCTGGAGCAAACAGGGGGCGTGGGCTGAAGCTTTCTTT	CAWSKQGAWAEAFF	TRBJ1-1	.	TRBD1	TRBV30
TGTGCCAGCACCCTAATGGCAGGGGAATATGGCTACACCTTC	CASTLMAGEYGYTF	TRBJ1-2	.	.	TRBV7-9
TGTGCCAGCAGCAAGACAGTTAGCAATCAGCCCCAGCATTTT	CASSKTVSNQPQHF	TRBJ1-5	.	.	TRBV21-1
TGCAGCGTTGAAGGGGCAGGGACCCAGTACTTC	CSVEGAGTQYF	TRBJ2-5	.	.	TRBV29-1
TGTGCCAGCAGCTCCAGAAACACCATATATTTT	CASSSRNTIYF	TRBJ1-3	.	.	TRBV11-1
TGTGCCAGCAGTAAAACCCGGGACATAAACAATGAGCAGTTCTTC	CASSKTRDINNEQFF	TRBJ2-1	.	.	TRBV6-5
TGCGCCAGCAGTGGTTCAGGGGGCCCCTACAATGAGCAGTTCTTC	CASSGSGGPYNEQFF	TRBJ2-1	.	TRBD1	TRBV10-2
TGTGCCAGCTCACCCAGACCGAGGGGGAATCAGCCCCAGCATTTT	CASSPRPRGNQPQHF	TRBJ1-5	.	.	TRBV18
TGTGCCTGGAGTTCTTCAATTTCAGGAGCTTTCTTT	CAWSSSISGAFF	TRBJ1-1	once	.	TRBV30
TGTGCCAGCAGCTCACCGACAGGGCAACTAGGAGCTTTCTTT	CASSSPTGQLGAFF	TRBJ1-1	.	TRBD1	TRBV7-9
TGTGCCAGAAGCCCAGCGGGGACTTACCAAGAGACCCAGTACTTC	CARSPAGTYQETQYF	TRBJ2-5	.	TRBD2	TRBV5-3
TGTGCAAGTCGCTTTGATCGCGCAGGGGGCTACGAGACTGAAGCTTTCTTT	CASRFDRAGGYETEAFF	TRBJ1-1	.	.	TRBV12-2
TGTGCCAGCAGCCGGAGCTCGACCGGGACTAGTGACCTTGAGCAGTTCTTC	CASSRSSTGTSDLEQFF	TRBJ2-1	once	TRBD2	TRBV4-2
TGCGCCAGCAGCCAAGCGGGGGTTGGAAAACTGTTTTTT	CASSQAGVGKLFF	TRBJ1-4	.	.	TRBV4-1
TGTGCCAGTAGGATGGACAGGGGATACGAGCAGTACTTC	CASRMDRGYEQYF	TRBJ2-7	.	TRBD1	TRBV19
TGTGCCAGTAGTCGGCTAGCGGGACCGGCTCCGACTGAAGCTTTCTTT	CASSRLAGPAPTEAFF	TRBJ1-1	.	.	TRBV19
TGTGCCAGCAGTGCCCCCCGGACTCGAGAGCAGTACTTC	CASSAPRTREQYF	TRBJ2-7	few	.	TRBV6-1
TGTGCCAGCAGCTTCGCACAGGGCTCTCAGGGCTACACCTTC	CASSFAQGSQGYTF	TRBJ1-2	.	.	TRBV7-2